A selection of T cell receptor beta chains follows, all from one sample in a study of shared clonotypes between healthy human individuals. TCRdb keeps only in-frame clones here, not all; method: immunoSEQ multiplex PCR. The sample consists of under 1 million clones, around 92% of them appearing once. Sequencing was carried out using naive CD8+ T cells sorted from blood. The source of these receptors is a man aged 30-40 years in good health. The CDR3 runs from the conserved cysteine through the conserved F or W. Each record gives: D gene, V gene, CDR3 length, clone size, J gene, CDR3 DNA, CDR3 protein. A D gene is named only where the DNA matches it firmly. Clone size is stated in some rows and not others, as once, few, many or a class when expanded.

.	TRBV19	15	once	TRBJ2-1	TGTGCCAGTAGTGTCAACAGGTTTAAAGTAGGGGAGCAGTTCTTC	CASSVNRFKVGEQFF
.	TRBV4-3	14	.	TRBJ2-7	TGCGCCAGCAGCCAAGACGTCGGGTCCTACGAGCAGTACTTC	CASSQDVGSYEQYF
.	TRBV29-1	13	.	TRBJ2-1	TGCAGCGTTGACAGTTCTACGTACAATGAGCAGTTCTTC	CSVDSSTYNEQFF
.	TRBV27	19	.	TRBJ2-6	TGTGCCAGCAGTTCTCGCCTGACGCCCGCCGGATCTGGGGCCAACGTCCTGACTTTC	CASSSRLTPAGSGANVLTF
.	TRBV5-6	17	.	TRBJ2-7	TGTGCCAGCAGCCCGGTGGGAAGCGGCGTGGAATCCTACGAGCAGTACTTC	CASSPVGSGVESYEQYF
.	TRBV29-1	18	.	TRBJ2-5	TGCAGCGTTGTTGGCTCGGCAGGGCGCGCAAAGAGGCAAGAGACCCAGTACTTC	CSVVGSAGRAKRQETQYF
.	TRBV19	17	.	TRBJ2-2	TGTGCCAGTAGTATGGTAGCGGACTACGCGAACACCGGGGAGCTGTTTTTT	CASSMVADYANTGELFF
.	TRBV4-1	14	.	TRBJ2-7	TGCGCCAGCAGCCAAGGCCCAGGTTTCTACGAGCAGTACTTC	CASSQGPGFYEQYF
.	TRBV20-1	9	few	TRBJ1-5	TGCAGTGTTGGCAGGCCCCAGCATTTT	CSVGRPQHF
TRBD1	TRBV7-9	15	.	TRBJ1-1	TGTGCCAGCAGCCAAGACAGGGGGCTCAACACTGAAGCTTTCTTT	CASSQDRGLNTEAFF
.	TRBV2	11	.	TRBJ2-7	TGTGCCAGCAGTGAAATGTACGAGCAGTACTTC	CASSEMYEQYF
.	TRBV6-6	14	.	TRBJ2-3	TGTGCCAGCAGTACGAGGACTAGCACAGATACGCAGTATTTT	CASSTRTSTDTQYF
.	TRBV7-6	12	.	TRBJ2-1	TGTGCCAGCAGCTTCGAAGGAGATGAGCAGTTCTTC	CASSFEGDEQFF
TRBD1	TRBV28	15	.	TRBJ1-1	TGTGCCAGCAGTCACAAACAGGGGGCGAACACTGAAGCTTTCTTT	CASSHKQGANTEAFF
.	TRBV7-2	12	.	TRBJ2-7	TGTGCCAGCAGCCCGTCTTGGGACGAGCAGTACTTC	CASSPSWDEQYF
TRBD1	TRBV2	13	.	TRBJ2-5	TGTGCCAGCAGTGAGGGACAGGGCGAGACCCAGTACTTC	CASSEGQGETQYF
TRBD2	TRBV5-4	11	once	TRBJ2-7	TGTGCCAGCAGAGCGGGAGGAGAGCAGTACTTC	CASRAGGEQYF
TRBD1	TRBV28	17	.	TRBJ2-7	TGTGCCAGCAGATGGGGGACAGGGGGGCTCCCCAGCTACGAGCAGTACTTC	CASRWGTGGLPSYEQYF
.	TRBV6-6	14	.	TRBJ1-1	TGTGCCAGCACCCTTACAGATTGGGACACTGAAGCTTTCTTT	CASTLTDWDTEAFF
TRBD2	TRBV7-6	17	.	TRBJ2-3	TGTGCCAGCAGCAACATGGTTGCGGGAGAGGTCGCAGATACGCAGTATTTT	CASSNMVAGEVADTQYF
.	TRBV2	16	.	TRBJ2-4	TGTGCCAGCAGTGACTTCCCCGGAGATAACAAAAACATTCAGTACTTC	CASSDFPGDNKNIQYF
TRBD2	TRBV7-8	15	.	TRBJ2-3	TGTGCCAGCAGCTTGACTAGCGGGATTGCAGATACGCAGTATTTT	CASSLTSGIADTQYF
TRBD2	TRBV28	15	few	TRBJ2-7	TGTGCCAGCAGTTTTAGGCTAGCGGGACCCTACGAGCAGTACTTC	CASSFRLAGPYEQYF
TRBD1	TRBV7-6	14	.	TRBJ1-6	TGTGCCAGCAGCCCGACAGGGGTCCCCTCACCCCTCCACTTT	CASSPTGVPSPLHF
TRBD1	TRBV27	14	.	TRBJ1-5	TGTGCCAGCAGTAGGACAGGGGGCGGTCAGCCCCAGCATTTT	CASSRTGGGQPQHF
.	TRBV4-1	14	.	TRBJ1-4	TGCGCCAGCAGCCCCTCGGGAACTAATGAAAAACTGTTTTTT	CASSPSGTNEKLFF
TRBD1	TRBV7-9	14	.	TRBJ1-5	TGTGCCAGCAGCAGGGACAGAACGGATCAGCCCCAGCATTTT	CASSRDRTDQPQHF
.	TRBV7-9	16	.	TRBJ2-1	TGTGCCAGCAGCCCCAGGACCGCTCGCTCCTACAATGAGCAGTTCTTC	CASSPRTARSYNEQFF